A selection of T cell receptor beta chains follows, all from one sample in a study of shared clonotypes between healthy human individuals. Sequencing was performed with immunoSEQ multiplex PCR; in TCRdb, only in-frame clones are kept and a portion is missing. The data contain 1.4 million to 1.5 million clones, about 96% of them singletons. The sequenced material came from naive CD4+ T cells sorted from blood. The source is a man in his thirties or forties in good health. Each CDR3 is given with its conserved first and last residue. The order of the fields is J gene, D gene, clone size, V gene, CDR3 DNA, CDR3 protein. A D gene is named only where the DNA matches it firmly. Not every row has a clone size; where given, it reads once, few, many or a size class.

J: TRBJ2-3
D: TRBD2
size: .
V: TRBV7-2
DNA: TGTGCCAGCAGCCTGAGACTAGCGGGGGCGGGGGCAGATACGCAGTATTTT
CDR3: CASSLRLAGAGADTQYF

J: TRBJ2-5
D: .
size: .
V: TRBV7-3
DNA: TGTGCCAGCGCCGGGTCGCCCCAAGAGACCCAGTACTTC
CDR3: CASAGSPQETQYF

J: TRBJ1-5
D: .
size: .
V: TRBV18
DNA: TGTGCCAGCTCAGGCAGTCGAGATCAGCCCCAGCATTTT
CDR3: CASSGSRDQPQHF

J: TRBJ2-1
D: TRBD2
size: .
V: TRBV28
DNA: TGTGCCAGCACCCCTTCCCTGGGACTAGCGGGAGTATCGAATGAGCAGTTCTTC
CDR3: CASTPSLGLAGVSNEQFF

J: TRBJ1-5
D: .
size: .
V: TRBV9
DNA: TGTGCCAGCAGCGTAGGGACGAGTGATCAGCCCCAGCATTTT
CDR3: CASSVGTSDQPQHF

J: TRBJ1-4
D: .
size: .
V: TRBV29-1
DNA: TGCAGCATTCTGGGGCGCGGGATCCGCGGGTCCGTCAATGAAAAACTGTTTTTT
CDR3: CSILGRGIRGSVNEKLFF

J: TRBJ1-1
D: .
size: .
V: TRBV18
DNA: TGTGCCAGCTCACCAACTTACACCGACACTGAAGCTTTCTTT
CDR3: CASSPTYTDTEAFF

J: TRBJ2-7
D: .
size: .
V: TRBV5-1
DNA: TGCGCCAGCAGCTCCCCAGGGGAGACACTCTACGAGCAGTACTTC
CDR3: CASSSPGETLYEQYF

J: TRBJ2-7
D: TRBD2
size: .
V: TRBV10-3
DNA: TGTGCCATCAGTGGGGGGCTAGCGGGAGGGCCATTTTACGAGCAGTACTTC
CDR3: CAISGGLAGGPFYEQYF

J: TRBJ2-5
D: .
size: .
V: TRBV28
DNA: TGTGCCAGCGGCCGGGCCAGGGGGGATCAAGAGACCCAGTACTTC
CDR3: CASGRARGDQETQYF

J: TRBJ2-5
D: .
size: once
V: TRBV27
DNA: TGTGCCAGCAGTTTAACAGCGGAAACTCGAGAGACCCAGTACTTC
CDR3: CASSLTAETRETQYF

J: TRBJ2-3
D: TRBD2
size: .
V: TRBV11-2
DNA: TGTGCCAGCAGCTTAGTTTCTAGCGGGACGGGCACAGATACGCAGTATTTT
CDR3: CASSLVSSGTGTDTQYF

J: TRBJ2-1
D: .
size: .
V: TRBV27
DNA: TGTGCCAGCCTTGAGAGAGAGGGAGACCCCAATGAGCAGTTCTTC
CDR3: CASLEREGDPNEQFF

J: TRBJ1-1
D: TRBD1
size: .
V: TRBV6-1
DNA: TGTGCCAGCAGGACACAGGGGGGGTTGAACACTGAAGCTTTCTTT
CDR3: CASRTQGGLNTEAFF

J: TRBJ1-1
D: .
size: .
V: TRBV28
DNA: TGTGCCAGCAGTCCCCCCGGACCTATGAACACTGAAGCTTTCTTT
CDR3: CASSPPGPMNTEAFF

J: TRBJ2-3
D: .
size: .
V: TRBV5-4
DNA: TGTGCCAGCAGAGGGGAGCTAGTTTCAGATACGCAGTATTTT
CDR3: CASRGELVSDTQYF

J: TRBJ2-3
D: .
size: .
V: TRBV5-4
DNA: TGTGCCAGCAGCTTTCGCCGGAGGGGGACAGATACGCAGTATTTT
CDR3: CASSFRRRGTDTQYF

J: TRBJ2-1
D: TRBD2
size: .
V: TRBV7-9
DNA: TGTGCCAGCAGTCGTCTAGCGGGAGGGGCCTACAATGAGCAGTTCTTC
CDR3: CASSRLAGGAYNEQFF

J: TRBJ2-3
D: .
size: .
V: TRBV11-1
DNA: TGTGCCAGCAGCTTTATACAGATCACAGATACGCAGTATTTT
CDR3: CASSFIQITDTQYF

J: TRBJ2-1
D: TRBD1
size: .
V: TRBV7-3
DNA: TGTGCCAGCAGCCTGGACAGGTTAAACAATGAGCAGTTCTTC
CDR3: CASSLDRLNNEQFF

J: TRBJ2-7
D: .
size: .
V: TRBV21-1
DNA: TGTGCCAGCAGCCCCGATGGAACAGGGGATTTATACGAGCAGTACTTC
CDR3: CASSPDGTGDLYEQYF

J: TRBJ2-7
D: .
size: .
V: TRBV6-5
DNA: TGTGCCAGCAGTCCCCGCGGGTTGAGCTCCTACGAGCAGTACTTC
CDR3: CASSPRGLSSYEQYF

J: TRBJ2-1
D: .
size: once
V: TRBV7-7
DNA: TGTGCTAGCAGCTTAGTTGCCGGGAGTTACAATGAGCAGTTCTTC
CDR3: CASSLVAGSYNEQFF